The 27 T cell receptor beta chains below come from one sample, sequenced in a study of cytomegalovirus exposure and HLA in healthy donors. It was with 60 Vbeta and 13 Jbeta primers that the PCR ran. Clones were sequenced by immunoSEQ multiplex PCR, and TCRdb holds only the in-frame ones, with some missing. Of 99,000 or so clones listed, 65% to 90% are singletons. The sample was PBMCs. Receptors were obtained from a young man in good health and CMV-seropositive.

This clone was seen just once. The chain recombines TRBV7-9 with TRBJ1-6, with 9 bases aligning to TRBD1. The V and J ends lost 5 bases and 9 bases, in that order; junction bases with no gene match: 11. This CDR3 spans 16 amino acids. The germline CDR1 and CDR2 sequences are SEHNR and FQNEAQ (reference sequence). The CDR3 reads CASSPTAGTGISPLHF. For the CDR3, the DNA is TGTGCCAGCAGCCCAACGGCCGGGACAGGGATTTCACCCCTCCACTTT.

The chain carries TRBV29-1 and TRBJ2-7; 9 bases align to TRBD1. The V gene's germline CDR1 is SQVTM and CDR2 ANQGSEA. The CDR3 is 13 amino acids. Trimming took 7 bases from V and 3 from J; bases not matched to a gene: 7. The chain's CDR3 is CSGIGTGIYEQYF. CDR3 nucleotide sequence: TGCAGCGGAATAGGGACAGGGATCTACGAGCAGTACTTC.

This chain connects TRBV7-9 to TRBJ2-3; 11 bases agree with TRBD1. The V segment lost 5 bases and the J segment 4 bases; nucleotides outside the gene matches: 2. The CDR3 runs to 14 residues. CDR1 is SEHNR, CDR2 FQNEAQ, per germline (reference sequence). The CDR3 DNA follows: TGTGCCAGCAGCATGGGACAGGGGGCAGATACGCAGTATTTT. Amino acids: CASSMGQGADTQYF. Full variable domain (remainder filled in from reference TRBV7-9 and TRBJ2-3): DTGVSQNPRHKITKRGQNVTFRCDPISEHNRLYWYRQTLGQGPEFLTYFQNEAQLEKSRLLSDRFSAERPKGSFSTLEIQRTEQGDSAMYLCASSMGQGADTQYFGPGTRLTVL.

The rearrangement links TRBV30 to TRBJ2-1; D ambiguous. Looked up from germline, CDR1 is GTSNPN and CDR2 is SVGIG (reference sequence). The CDR3 contains 15 residues. The V end was cut by 0 bases, the J end by 1 base, with 10 bases between. The CDR3 spells CAWSVLRISYNEQFF. The CDR3 coding sequence is TGTGCCTGGAGTGTACTGAGGATATCCTACAATGAGCAGTTCTTC.

The CDR3 bases are TGTGCCAGCAGCGGCGGCCTGCCAGAGCAAGAGACCCAGTACTTC. It is translated as CASSGGLPEQETQYF. The chain has TRBV5-6 and TRBJ2-5; D remains unclear. CDR3 size: 15 residues. The V end was cut by 4 bases, the J end by 2 bases, with 15 bases between. Germline V gene data show CDR1 as SGHDT and CDR2 as YYEEEE. Full variable domain (outside the CDR3, taken from reference TRBV5-6 and TRBJ2-5): DAGVTQSPTHLIKTRGQQVTLRCSPKSGHDTVSWYQQALGQGPQFIFQYYEEEERQRGNFPDRFSGHQFPNYSSELNVNALLLGDSALYLCASSGGLPEQETQYFGPGTRLLVL.

The chain's CDR3 is CASSQIDRGIQYF. For the CDR3, the DNA is TGTGCCAGCAGCCAAATCGACCGAGGCATTCAGTACTTC. J is TRBJ2-4 and V is TRBV6-5, with unresolved D. Germline assignment: CDR1 MNHEY and CDR2 SVGAGI. Trimming stripped 6 bases from V and 9 bases from J, with 15 bases between. CDR3 size: 13 residues.

The rearrangement uses TRBV19 and TRBJ2-1; TRBD2 matches 9 bases. The V and J ends lost 8 bases and 5 bases, in that order; junction bases with no gene match: 4. Germline CDR1 is LNHDA and CDR2 is SQIVND (reference sequence). The CDR3 contains 13 residues. The CDR3 sequence: CASGLALNNEQFF. The CDR3 DNA sequence: TGTGCCAGTGGACTAGCGTTGAACAATGAGCAGTTCTTC.

V gene TRBV2 combines with J gene TRBJ2-3; TRBD1 agrees at 8 bases. V lost 6 bases, J lost 6 bases, and 5 bases stayed unmatched. This CDR3 has 13 amino acids. In germline, CDR1 is SNHLY, CDR2 FYNNEI. CDR3 protein: CASSGQGPDTQYF. The CDR3 coding sequence is TGTGCCAGCAGCGGACAGGGCCCGGATACGCAGTATTTT. The full variable domain, in which reference TRBV2 and TRBJ2-3 provide the parts outside the CDR3, is EPEVTQTPSHQVTQMGQEVILRCVPISNHLYFYWYRQILGQKVEFLVSFYNNEISEKSEIFDDQFSVERPDGSNFTLKIRSTKLEDSAMYFCASSGQGPDTQYFGPGTRLTVL.

CDR3 residues: CASRLRPAGAGELFF. In DNA form, the CDR3 reads TGTGCCAGCAGATTACGGCCAGCGGGGGCCGGGGAGCTGTTTTTT. This chain connects TRBV6-5 to TRBJ2-2, with 8 bases that match TRBD2. Germline-derived CDR1 and CDR2 are MNHEY and SVGAGI. This CDR3 has 15 amino acids. V shed 6 bases, J shed 6 bases, and the junction held 9 bases outside the gene matches.

The chain combines TRBV25-1 with TRBJ1-1, with D hard to call. Germline-derived CDR1 and CDR2 are MGHDK and SYGVNS. Trimming stripped 1 base from V and 1 base from J, with 7 bases between. This CDR3 comprises 14 residues. The CDR3 DNA sequence: TGTGCCAGCAGTGAATTGGGAGGGAACACTGAAGCTTTCTTT. It specifies CASSELGGNTEAFF.

This clone has more than one count but fewer than ten. V gene TRBV10-1 combines with J gene TRBJ1-5; 7 bases align to TRBD1. Germline CDR1 is WNHNN and CDR2 is SYGVQD (reference sequence). V gave up 3 bases and J gave up 0 bases; unmatched junction bases: 11. The CDR3 has 18 amino acids. DNA of the CDR3: TGCGCCAGCAGTGAACGGCGGGACAGAATATATAGCAATCAGCCCCAGCATTTT. As protein: CASSERRDRIYSNQPQHF.

The V call is TRBV27, the J call TRBJ2-7; 9 nucleotides line up with TRBD2. V lost 8 bases to trimming and J lost 7 bases; unmatched junction nucleotides: 6. Germline CDR1 MNHEY, CDR2 SMNVEV (reference sequence). The CDR3 extends over 12 amino acids. CDR3: CASLGLANEQYF. CDR3 DNA sequence: TGTGCCAGCCTCGGACTAGCGAATGAGCAGTACTTC.

The CDR3 loop is CASSQDSGSTEAFF. DNA for the CDR3: TGCGCCAGCAGCCAAGATTCGGGGTCCACTGAAGCTTTCTTT. J is TRBJ1-1 and V is TRBV4-3; D call uncertain. The CDR3 has 14 residues. V was clipped by 0 bases and J by 4 bases, with 9 bases between them. The germline gives CDR1 LGHNA, CDR2 YSLEER.

The chain couples TRBV6-5 to TRBJ2-7; D perhaps matches TRBD1 (6 bases). The CDR3 covers 11 residues. CDR1 and CDR2 from the germline V gene are MNHEY and SVGAGI. The V gene lost 5 bases and the J gene lost 9 bases, with 11 bases spanning the gap. Here the CDR3 DNA reads TGTGCCAGCAGTCCAGGACAGTTGCAGTACTTC. It specifies CASSPGQLQYF.

Only one count was recorded for this clone. The chain couples TRBV19 to TRBJ2-2; no clear D. Germline CDR1 LNHDA, CDR2 SQIVND (reference sequence). V shed 3 bases and J shed 6 bases, with 5 bases lying between them. CDR3 size: 12 residues. CDR3 amino acids: CASSIPSGELFF. For the CDR3, the DNA is TGTGCCAGTAGTATTCCCTCCGGGGAGCTGTTTTTT.

Note on this clone: Other DNA sequences in this specimen translate into the identical CDR3. The chain joins TRBV30 to TRBJ1-1; the D gene is possibly TRBD1 (5 bases). There are 13 residues in the CDR3. CDR1 is GTSNPN, CDR2 SVGIG, per germline (reference sequence). V lost 0 bases and J 4 bases, leaving 9 bases between the germline ends. The CDR3 is CAWSVLGGTEAFF. Here the CDR3 DNA reads TGTGCCTGGAGTGTACTGGGGGGCACTGAAGCTTTCTTT.

The genes are TRBV4-1 and TRBJ2-7; no clear D. The CDR3 sequence is 15 residues long. Trimming took off 1 base at V and 3 bases at J, with 13 bases between the two ends. Germline lookup yields CDR1 MGHRA and CDR2 YSYEKL. Written as DNA, the CDR3 is TGCGCCAGCAGCCAAGTAAAAGAACCCGGCTACGAGCAGTACTTC. Residues: CASSQVKEPGYEQYF.

This chain uses TRBV28 with TRBJ1-5; 8 nucleotides align to TRBD1. This CDR3 has 16 amino acids. The germline CDR1 and CDR2 sequences are MDHEN and SYDVKM. V lost 3 bases, J lost 5 bases, and 9 bases stayed unmatched. The CDR3 sequence: CASSFDRTGSYQPQHF. CDR3 DNA sequence: TGTGCCAGCAGTTTCGACCGGACAGGGAGTTATCAGCCCCAGCATTTT.

This chain connects TRBV6-6 to TRBJ1-4; 7 nucleotides agree with TRBD1. V lost 2 bases, J lost 4 bases, and 4 bases stayed unmatched. CDR3 length: 15 amino acids. Germline assignment: CDR1 MNHNY and CDR2 SVGAGI (reference sequence). The CDR3 sequence: CASSYPDRYNEKLFF. The DNA of the CDR3 is TGTGCCAGCAGTTACCCGGACAGGTATAATGAAAAACTGTTTTTT.

The chain recombines TRBV10-1 with TRBJ2-2; D might be TRBD1 (5 bases). CDR1 and CDR2 from the germline V gene are WNHNN and SYGVQD (reference sequence). Trimming shortened V by 10 bases and J by 7 bases, and 19 bases separated the two germline ends. This CDR3 has 14 amino acids. The DNA for the CDR3 is TGCGCCACCAAGAGTGGGCAGGGCGGCGGGGAGCTGTTTTTT. It encodes CATKSGQGGGELFF.

This rearrangement joins TRBV11-2 to TRBJ2-1; D may be TRBD2 (7 bases). Trimming left V 5 bases short and J 0 bases short, with 17 bases between. Germline CDR1 SGHAT, CDR2 FQNNGV. This CDR3 spans 17 amino acids. Here the CDR3 reads CASSRPWRGRSYNEQFF. CDR3 bases: TGTGCCAGCAGCCGTCCCTGGCGGGGGCGCTCCTACAATGAGCAGTTCTTC.

This sequence joins TRBV5-4 and TRBJ1-4; no clear D. V dropped 1 base and J dropped 7 bases, with 17 bases sitting between them. Germline CDR1 is SGHNT and CDR2 is YYREEE (reference sequence). The CDR3 length is 16 residues. CDR3 nucleotides: TGTGCCAGCAGCTTGATGCGGGGAGGGTTGGGTGAAAAACTGTTTTTT. Amino acids: CASSLMRGGLGEKLFF. The whole variable domain, filled in from reference TRBV5-4 and TRBJ1-4, reads ETGVTQSPTHLIKTRGQQVTLRCSSQSGHNTVSWYQQALGQGPQFIFQYYREEENGRGNFPPRFSGLQFPNYSSELNVNALELDDSALYLCASSLMRGGLGEKLFFGSGTQLSVL.

A word on this clone: Different DNA sequences within this sample yield the same CDR3. The rearrangement joins TRBV6-5 to TRBJ1-5; 10 nucleotides match TRBD1. Germline values: CDR1 MNHEY, CDR2 SVGAGI. The length of the CDR3 is 15 residues. Unmatched junction bases numbered 5, after V lost 6 bases and J lost 3 bases. The CDR3: CASSSTGGNNQPQHF. The CDR3, as DNA: TGTGCCAGCAGCTCGACAGGGGGCAACAATCAGCCCCAGCATTTT.

The chain couples TRBV4-1 to TRBJ1-6, with TRBD1 as a possible D gene (6 bases). Trimming stripped 1 base from V and 0 bases from J, with 13 bases between. The CDR3 sequence is 18 residues long. Per the germline V gene, CDR1 is MGHRA and CDR2 is YSYEKL. Written as DNA, the CDR3 is TGCGCCAGCAGCCAAGTAGGGGGGGGATACTCCTATAATTCACCCCTCCACTTT. This translates into CASSQVGGGYSYNSPLHF.

This chain connects TRBV5-3 to TRBJ1-2; the D gene is possibly TRBD1 (5 bases). TRBV5-3 counts as an open reading frame of uncertain function. The length of the CDR3 is 15 residues. The V end was cut by 4 bases, the J end by 4 bases, with 17 bases between. The CDR3 loop is CARSVLGPPGYGYTF. CDR3 coding DNA: TGTGCCAGAAGCGTTCTGGGGCCACCCGGCTATGGCTACACCTTC.

The chain recombines TRBV5-4 with TRBJ2-4, with D maybe TRBD1 (6 bases). V was trimmed by 4 bases and J by 1 base, leaving 12 bases between them. The germline gives CDR1 SGHNT, CDR2 YYREEE (reference sequence). This CDR3 contains 15 residues. CDR3 nucleotide sequence: TGTGCCAGCAGCCAAGGGGGTGCCGCCAAAAACATTCAGTACTTC. Translated: CASSQGGAAKNIQYF.

This chain joins TRBV4-2 and TRBJ1-1; 12 nucleotides match TRBD1. V lost 7 bases and J lost 1; bases outside the gene matches: 4. The CDR3 totals 15 residues. CDR1 LGHNA and CDR2 YNFKEQ come from the germline V gene. CDR3 DNA sequence: TGTGCCAGCAAGGGGACAGGGGGCCGGAACACTGAAGCTTTCTTT. Its translation is CASKGTGGRNTEAFF.